The T cell receptor beta chain described here comes from a study of blood T cell repertoires in COVID-19. At the level of the study: The origin of the acute and convalescent COVID-19 samples was the United States, Italy and Spain.

This clone was recorded once. This CDR3 region has 13 residues. Germline loops: CDR1 KGHSH, CDR2 LQKENI. The ends were cut back, 3 bases at V and 10 bases at J, with 15 bases in the middle. Per the authors' pipeline: The authors estimated nucleated cell counts from reference gene primer amplification. The data were produced by immunoSEQ multiplex PCR, yet TCRdb's version contains in-frame clones alone and is incomplete. V and J calls and clone size are those listed in that table; D and trimming were worked out from the DNA. The table records roughly 150,000 clones, 65% to 85% of them present only once.

The receptor was isolated from a woman in her thirties or forties with acute COVID-19. The chain has TRBV18 and TRBJ2-5; D might be TRBD2 (5 bases). Sequenced material: PBMCs or T cells enriched from blood (not recorded which). The CDR3 nucleotides are TGTGCCAGCTCACCCGGGGAACAGAAGGACCAGTACTTC. Translated: CASSPGEQKDQYF.